Listed here are 29 T cell receptor beta chains from one sample, sequenced in a study of blood T cell repertoires in COVID-19 (dated by TCRdb to 2018 to 2020). Libraries came from the immunoSEQ multiplex PCR assay. TCRdb holds this immuneACCESS table with in-frame rearrangements only. Some clones are missing; in checked studies, unresolved V genes explain under half, and the rest has no known cause. The table for this sample lists around 260,000 clones; 65% to 90% of them were counted only once. The ten most abundant clones make up under 2% of the sample. Sequenced sample: peripheral blood. The receptors derive from a man aged 30 to 39 with active or convalescent COVID-19.

V is TRBV7-8 and J is TRBJ2-1; 9 bases are a match to TRBD2. Trimming at V came to 5 bases and at J to 0 bases, leaving 8 bases not matched to a gene. This CDR3 region has 17 residues. CDR1 is SGHVS and CDR2 is FQNEAQ in the germline V gene. CDR3 sequence: CASSPRVAGDSYNEQFF. The CDR3 region has the DNA TGTGCCAGCAGCCCGCGAGTAGCGGGGGACTCCTACAATGAGCAGTTCTTC.

The chain employs TRBV4-3 and TRBJ2-1; TRBD2 matches at 9 bases. J was trimmed by 4 bases and V by 3 bases; bases with no gene match: 13. The CDR3 spans 18 residues. Per germline, CDR1 LGHNA and CDR2 YSLEER. The CDR3 DNA is TGCGCCAGCAGCCAGTCCCCCCCCACCAGCGGGGGGTACAATGAGCAGTTCTTC. It translates to CASSQSPPTSGGYNEQFF.

V gene TRBV19 combines with J gene TRBJ2-5; perhaps TRBD2 as D (6 bases). V was cut by 4 bases and J by 4 bases, with 16 bases left in between. Per the germline V gene, CDR1 is LNHDA and CDR2 is SQIVND (reference sequence). The CDR3 has 15 residues. The CDR3 coding sequence is TGTGCCAGTAGTACTTCCTTCGGGGGTCCAGAGACCCAGTACTTC. It is translated as CASSTSFGGPETQYF.

The chain employs TRBV5-8 and TRBJ2-7; the match to TRBD1 covers 8 bases. There are 13 residues in the CDR3. Germline values: CDR1 SGHTS, CDR2 YDEGEE. The V and J ends lost 4 bases and 6 bases, in that order; junction bases with no gene match: 6. As DNA, the CDR3 is TGTGCCAGCAGCGTGGGACAGGTCTCCGAGCAGTACTTC. It is translated as CASSVGQVSEQYF.

Regarding this clone: Other DNA sequences in the same sample also yield this CDR3. The chain uses TRBV9 and TRBJ2-5, with 11 bases that match TRBD2. This CDR3 is 16 amino acids long. Germline V gene data show CDR1 as SGDLS and CDR2 as YYNGEE. Trimming cost V 0 bases and J 4 bases; bases outside gene matches: 5. In nucleotides, the CDR3 is TGTGCCAGCAGCGTAGGCACTAGCGGGGGACGAGAGACCCAGTACTTC. Translating gives CASSVGTSGGRETQYF.

This rearrangement joins TRBV27 to TRBJ2-3, with 8 positions matching TRBD2. The CDR3 is 14 amino acids. V lost 6 bases and J lost 6; bases outside the gene matches: 8. Germline loops: CDR1 MNHEY, CDR2 SMNVEV (reference sequence). This chain's CDR3 is CASSLAGGVDTQYF. The CDR3, as DNA: TGTGCCAGCAGCTTGGCGGGGGGCGTGGATACGCAGTATTTT.

The V gene is TRBV7-2, the J gene TRBJ2-5; 7 positions match TRBD1. V dropped 1 base and J dropped 2; count of bases not matched to a gene: 4. The CDR3 is 15 amino acids. CDR1 and CDR2 from the germline V gene are SGHTA and FQGNSA. Here the CDR3 reads CASSLVGDRQETQYF. The CDR3 bases are TGTGCCAGCAGCTTAGTCGGGGACAGACAAGAGACCCAGTACTTC.

The V gene is TRBV7-2, the J gene TRBJ2-3; tentatively, D is TRBD1 (6 bases). The CDR3 contains 14 residues. Germline loops: CDR1 SGHTA, CDR2 FQGNSA. Trimming removed 9 bases from V and 4 bases from J, with 17 bases in between. The CDR3 spells CARQGPQAPDTQYF. As DNA, the CDR3 is TGTGCCAGGCAGGGGCCGCAGGCACCAGATACGCAGTATTTT.

The genes are TRBV29-1 and TRBJ1-2; a weak D match, TRBD1 (5 bases). Germline V gene data show CDR1 as SQVTM and CDR2 as ANQGSEA. CDR3 size: 15 residues. The V end lost 3 bases, the J end lost 4 bases, and 18 bases lay between the germline ends. The CDR3 region has the DNA TGCAGCGTTGATAGACAGTTCCCCCCGGGCTATGGCTACACCTTC. The encoded protein is CSVDRQFPPGYGYTF.

The chain is built from TRBV6-5 and TRBJ1-2; 8 nucleotides align to TRBD1. After removal of 5 bases from V and 7 bases from J, the junction contained 6 bases not matched to a gene. This CDR3 spans 13 amino acids. Germline V gene sequence: CDR1 MNHEY, CDR2 SVGAGI. CDR3 coding DNA: TGTGCCAGCAGTCCTCAGGGGGCGCGTGGCTACACCTTC. It yields the protein CASSPQGARGYTF.

V is TRBV5-5 and J is TRBJ1-5; D might be TRBD1 (6 bases). Germline-derived CDR1 and CDR2 are SGHKS and YYEKEE (reference sequence). This CDR3 comprises 16 residues. V lost 4 bases to trimming and J lost 6 bases, with 20 bases between them. The CDR3 DNA sequence: TGTGCCAGCAGCCAGACCTCAGGGCAGGGGATTCAGCCCCAGCATTTT. Protein sequence: CASSQTSGQGIQPQHF.

The table lists this clone with a count of one. The V gene is TRBV6-1, the J gene TRBJ1-1, with unresolved D. Trimming took 4 bases from V and 3 from J, leaving 18 bases between them. Germline CDR1 MNHNS, CDR2 SASEGT. The CDR3 covers 16 residues. The CDR3 sequence is CASSGFRGWEDTEAFF. As DNA, the CDR3 is TGTGCCAGCAGTGGTTTCCGGGGTTGGGAGGACACTGAAGCTTTCTTT.

This clone was detected only a few times. The gene calls are TRBV14 and TRBJ2-7; 8 nucleotides agree with TRBD1. V lost 4 bases, J lost 3 bases, and 8 bases stayed unmatched. This CDR3 is 15 amino acids long. Looked up from germline, CDR1 is SGHDN and CDR2 is FVKESK. CDR3 residues: CASSLGRTGFYEQYF. The CDR3 DNA is TGTGCCAGCAGCCTTGGGAGGACAGGGTTCTACGAGCAGTACTTC.

This chain joins TRBV3-1 (or the pseudogene TRBV3-2) and TRBJ1-5; D remains unclear. The germline gives CDR1 LGHDT, CDR2 YNNKEL (reference sequence). This CDR3 comprises 13 residues. V was cut by 3 bases and J by 3 bases, with 6 bases left in between. As DNA, the CDR3 is TGTGCCAGCAGCCACTCTACCAATCAGCCCCAGCATTTT. It codes for CASSHSTNQPQHF.

This clone was seen just once. This sequence joins TRBV19 and TRBJ1-1; 9 bases map to TRBD1. Germline-derived CDR1 and CDR2 are LNHDA and SQIVND (reference sequence). The CDR3 length is 15 residues. The J segment lost 0 bases and the V segment lost 9 bases, leaving 8 bases of the junction unmatched. CDR3 DNA sequence: TGTGCCAGCCACCACAGGGGGCCCATGAACACTGAAGCTTTCTTT. It codes for CASHHRGPMNTEAFF.

This chain links TRBV6-5 with TRBJ2-7, with D perhaps TRBD1 (5 bases). CDR3 length: 13 amino acids. CDR1 and CDR2 from the germline V gene are MNHEY and SVGAGI. V gave up 6 bases and J gave up 1 base, with 10 bases separating them. CDR3 coding DNA: TGTGCCAGCAGCCTAACAGGTTCCTACGAGCAGTACTTC. Protein: CASSLTGSYEQYF.

J is TRBJ1-1 and V is TRBV9, with 7 bases aligning to TRBD1. The CDR3 has 15 amino acids. CDR1 is SGDLS and CDR2 is YYNGEE in the germline V gene. The ends lost 3 bases at V and 1 base at J; junction bases unmatched: 6. The CDR3 spells CASSALQGWNTEAFF. Written as DNA, the CDR3 is TGTGCCAGCAGCGCCCTACAGGGGTGGAACACTGAAGCTTTCTTT. Combining the CDR3 with reference TRBV9 and TRBJ1-1 gives the whole variable domain DSGVTQTPKHLITATGQRVTLRCSPRSGDLSVYWYQQSLDQGLQFLIQYYNGEERAKGNILERFSAQQFPDLHSELNLSSLELGDSALYFCASSALQGWNTEAFFGQGTRLTVV.

V is TRBV4-1 and J is TRBJ2-7; D ambiguous. Germline assignment: CDR1 MGHRA and CDR2 YSYEKL. The V end lost 0 bases, the J end lost 6 bases, and 15 bases lay between the germline ends. The CDR3 is 15 amino acids. Here the CDR3 reads CASSQDFQSLGEQYF. The CDR3 coding sequence is TGCGCCAGCAGCCAAGATTTTCAGTCGCTTGGCGAGCAGTACTTC.

The V and J genes are TRBV6-5 and TRBJ1-1, with D perhaps matching TRBD1 (5 bases). Germline loops: CDR1 MNHEY, CDR2 SVGAGI. The CDR3 consists of 13 residues. Trimming left V 6 bases short and J 3 bases short, with 11 bases between. CDR3 loop: CASRITGDTEAFF. Written as DNA, the CDR3 is TGTGCCAGCAGGATCACAGGTGACACTGAAGCTTTCTTT.

This clone appeared a few times. CDR3 in DNA: TGTGCCAGCAGCGTGGGTGGGACAGGTGGGACTGAAGCTTTCTTT. Translated, it gives CASSVGGTGGTEAFF. This chain links TRBV9 with TRBJ1-1; 8 nucleotides match TRBD1. The CDR3 length is 15 residues. The ends lost 2 bases at V and 5 bases at J; junction bases unmatched: 8. From germline, CDR1 is SGDLS and CDR2 YYNGEE.

The chain employs TRBV30 and TRBJ1-4; a weak D match, TRBD1 (5 bases). Deletions cut 5 bases from V and 2 bases from J, with 9 bases between. The V gene's germline CDR1 is GTSNPN and CDR2 SVGIG (reference sequence). The CDR3 has 13 amino acids. For the CDR3, the DNA is TGTGCCTGGGCCGCAGGGACTAATGAAAAACTGTTTTTT. Protein product: CAWAAGTNEKLFF.

The chain couples TRBV7-9 to TRBJ1-5; D is perhaps TRBD1 (5 bases). Between the trimmed V and J ends, which lost 4 bases and 4 bases, there was a span of 14 bases. The CDR3 covers 15 residues. The germline V gene has CDR1 SEHNR and CDR2 FQNEAQ (reference sequence). CDR3 in DNA: TGTGCCAGCAGCTCGGCAGGGTTGGGAAATCAGCCCCAGCATTTT. Residues: CASSSAGLGNQPQHF.

The V and J genes are TRBV6-4 and TRBJ1-2; possible D gene TRBD1, 6 bases. Germline loops: CDR1 MRHNA, CDR2 SNTAGT. The CDR3 has 14 residues. Trimming shortened V by 3 bases and J by 2 bases, and 10 bases separated the two germline ends. This CDR3 reads CASSEGAINYGYTF. The CDR3 nucleotides read TGTGCCAGCAGTGAGGGGGCTATAAACTATGGCTACACCTTC.

The chain joins TRBV18 to TRBJ1-6, with TRBD1 as a possible D gene (6 bases). The germline V and J ends were trimmed by 1 base and 10 bases, with 14 bases remaining between them. The CDR3 has 15 amino acids. The germline V gene has CDR1 KGHSH and CDR2 LQKENI. For the CDR3, the DNA is TGTGCCAGCTCACCACGACAGGTCCAGGGATCACCCCTCCACTTT. This gives the protein CASSPRQVQGSPLHF.

This rearrangement joins TRBV2 to TRBJ1-2; 7 bases match TRBD1. V was pared by 0 bases and J by 7 bases, with 5 bases of the junction left unmatched. CDR3 length: 14 residues. Germline assignment: CDR1 SNHLY and CDR2 FYNNEI. In nucleotides, the CDR3 is TGTGCCAGCAGTGAAGCCCGGGACAGAGCTGGCTACACCTTC. Encoded protein: CASSEARDRAGYTF. Looking up the rest from reference TRBV2 and TRBJ1-2 gives the full variable domain: EPEVTQTPSHQVTQMGQEVILRCVPISNHLYFYWYRQILGQKVEFLVSFYNNEISEKSEIFDDQFSVERPDGSNFTLKIRSTKLEDSAMYFCASSEARDRAGYTFGSGTRLTVV.

The V gene is TRBV6-1, the J gene TRBJ2-6; D gene uncertain. This CDR3 region has 13 residues. Germline lookup yields CDR1 MNHNS and CDR2 SASEGT. Trimming took 3 bases from V and 2 from J, leaving 2 bases between them. The CDR3 DNA reads as TGTGCCAGCAGTGACGCTGGGGCCAACGTCCTGACTTTC. Translated, it gives CASSDAGANVLTF.

The chain links TRBV4-2 to TRBJ1-2, with 8 bases aligning to TRBD1. This CDR3 comprises 16 residues. V shed 0 bases and J 5 bases; nucleotides not matched to a gene: 8. CDR1 and CDR2 (germline): LGHNA, YNFKEQ. The CDR3, as DNA: TGTGCCAGCAGCCAAGATGGGGGACAGGCTTCTTATGGCTACACCTTC. It specifies CASSQDGGQASYGYTF.

The CDR3 bases are TGTGCCAGCAGCGGACAGGGAAACTATGGCTACACCTTC. Its protein product is CASSGQGNYGYTF. The chain is built from TRBV25-1 and TRBJ1-2, with 8 positions matching TRBD1. The V gene end was trimmed by 6 bases and the J gene end by 2 bases; junction bases not matched to a gene: 2. There are 13 residues in the CDR3. The germline CDR1 and CDR2 sequences are MGHDK and SYGVNS.

V gene TRBV10-3 combines with J gene TRBJ2-1, with TRBD2 matching 13 bases. With V trimmed by 5 bases and J by 5 bases, 3 bases remained unmatched. This CDR3 is 15 amino acids long. Germline values: CDR1 ENHRY, CDR2 SYGVKD. The CDR3: CAISTGLAGNNEQFF. The CDR3 nucleotides are TGTGCCATCAGTACGGGACTAGCGGGAAACAATGAGCAGTTCTTC.